This is a list of T cell receptor beta chains from one sample in a study of cytomegalovirus exposure and HLA in healthy donors. TCRdb's table, derived via immunoSEQ multiplex PCR, lists solely in-frame clones and lacks some. The sample shows about 98,000 clones, around 90% of them seen only once. Sequenced: PBMCs. These TCRs come from a woman aged 25-40 years in good health and CMV-seronegative. CDR3s include the opening cysteine and the closing phenylalanine or tryptophan. The order of the fields is D gene, J gene, V gene, clone size, CDR3 protein, CDR3 DNA. The D gene is left open where the match is weak. Not every row has a clone size; where given, it reads once, few, many or a size class.

d_gene: -; j_gene: TRBJ1-1; v_gene: TRBV6-4; abundance: once; CDR3aa: CASRPQGDATEAFF; CDR3nt: TGTGCCAGCAGGCCTCAGGGTGATGCCACTGAAGCTTTCTTT
d_gene: -; j_gene: TRBJ2-3; v_gene: TRBV29-1; abundance: -; CDR3aa: CSVAMSTDTQYF; CDR3nt: TGCAGCGTTGCCATGAGCACAGATACGCAGTATTTT
d_gene: -; j_gene: TRBJ2-5; v_gene: TRBV7-7; abundance: -; CDR3aa: CASSSNSGNQETQYF; CDR3nt: TGTGCTAGCAGCTCAAACTCAGGGAACCAAGAGACCCAGTACTTC
d_gene: -; j_gene: TRBJ1-1; v_gene: TRBV2; abundance: -; CDR3aa: CAGEQGLNTEAFF; CDR3nt: TGTGCCGGCGAACAGGGATTGAACACTGAAGCTTTCTTT
d_gene: TRBD1; j_gene: TRBJ1-1; v_gene: TRBV11-3; abundance: -; CDR3aa: CASSLGGGETEAFF; CDR3nt: TGTGCCAGCAGCTTAGGAGGGGGCGAGACTGAAGCTTTCTTT
d_gene: TRBD1; j_gene: TRBJ2-1; v_gene: TRBV18; abundance: -; CDR3aa: CASSPPDRVYNEQFF; CDR3nt: TGTGCCAGCTCACCACCGGACAGGGTCTACAATGAGCAGTTCTTC
d_gene: -; j_gene: TRBJ2-1; v_gene: TRBV7-7; abundance: -; CDR3aa: CASSRVASAYNEQFF; CDR3nt: TGTGCTAGCAGCCGGGTGGCTAGCGCCTACAATGAGCAGTTCTTC
d_gene: TRBD1; j_gene: TRBJ2-7; v_gene: TRBV6-5; abundance: -; CDR3aa: CASRQGAYEQYF; CDR3nt: TGTGCCAGCAGGCAGGGGGCCTACGAGCAGTACTTC
d_gene: -; j_gene: TRBJ2-7; v_gene: TRBV25-1; abundance: -; CDR3aa: CASSERPGSYEQYF; CDR3nt: TGTGCCAGCAGTGAACGGCCGGGGTCCTACGAGCAGTACTTC
d_gene: TRBD1; j_gene: TRBJ2-7; v_gene: TRBV6-1; abundance: -; CDR3aa: CASSEVGQPFSYEQYF; CDR3nt: TGTGCCAGCAGTGAGGTGGGACAGCCCTTCTCCTACGAGCAGTACTTC
d_gene: TRBD2; j_gene: TRBJ2-7; v_gene: TRBV9; abundance: -; CDR3aa: CASSVGGGPYEQYF; CDR3nt: TGTGCCAGCAGCGTGGGGGGAGGGCCCTACGAGCAGTACTTC
d_gene: -; j_gene: TRBJ1-1; v_gene: TRBV27; abundance: -; CDR3aa: CASSFLLNTEAFF; CDR3nt: TGTGCCAGCAGTTTCCTTCTGAACACTGAAGCTTTCTTT
d_gene: -; j_gene: TRBJ1-5; v_gene: TRBV19; abundance: -; CDR3aa: CASSNPSVQPQHF; CDR3nt: TGTGCCAGTAGCAATCCCTCAGTTCAGCCCCAGCATTTT
d_gene: TRBD1; j_gene: TRBJ2-3; v_gene: TRBV2; abundance: -; CDR3aa: CASSISNPGGPPTDTQYF; CDR3nt: TGTGCCAGCAGTATATCTAACCCAGGGGGACCCCCCACAGATACGCAGTATTTT
d_gene: -; j_gene: TRBJ2-7; v_gene: TRBV9; abundance: -; CDR3aa: CASSRTGGGSGGYEQYF; CDR3nt: TGTGCCAGCAGCCGTACAGGCGGGGGGTCAGGGGGTTACGAGCAGTACTTC
d_gene: -; j_gene: TRBJ2-4; v_gene: TRBV6-5; abundance: -; CDR3aa: CASSYMDRGSKNIQYF; CDR3nt: TGTGCCAGCAGTTACATGGATAGGGGCTCCAAAAACATTCAGTACTTC
d_gene: -; j_gene: TRBJ2-7; v_gene: TRBV21-1; abundance: -; CDR3aa: CASSKAKSQREGPIEQYF; CDR3nt: TGTGCCAGCAGCAAAGCCAAAAGCCAGCGGGAGGGCCCTATCGAGCAGTACTTC